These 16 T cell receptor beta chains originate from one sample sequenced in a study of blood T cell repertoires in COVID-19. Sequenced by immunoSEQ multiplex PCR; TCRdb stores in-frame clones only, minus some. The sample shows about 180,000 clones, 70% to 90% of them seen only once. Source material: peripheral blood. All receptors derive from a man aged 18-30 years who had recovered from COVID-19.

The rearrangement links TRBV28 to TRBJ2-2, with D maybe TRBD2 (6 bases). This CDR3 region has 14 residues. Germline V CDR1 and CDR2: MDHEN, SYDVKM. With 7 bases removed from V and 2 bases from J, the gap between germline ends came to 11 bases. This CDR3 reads CASITGSNTGELFF. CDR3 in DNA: TGTGCCAGCATAACCGGGAGCAACACCGGGGAGCTGTTTTTT.

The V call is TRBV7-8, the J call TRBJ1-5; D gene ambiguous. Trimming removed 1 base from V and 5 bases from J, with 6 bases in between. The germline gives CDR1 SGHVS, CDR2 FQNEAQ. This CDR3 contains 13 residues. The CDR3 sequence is CASSLGGDQPQHF. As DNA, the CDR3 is TGTGCCAGCAGCTTAGGCGGGGATCAGCCCCAGCATTTT.

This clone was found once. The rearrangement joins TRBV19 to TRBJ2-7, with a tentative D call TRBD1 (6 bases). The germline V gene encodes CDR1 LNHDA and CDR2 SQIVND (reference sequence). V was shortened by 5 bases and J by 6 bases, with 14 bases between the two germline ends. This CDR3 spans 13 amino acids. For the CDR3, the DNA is TGTGCCAGTAGTCCCGGTGGGGGCGGCGAGCAGTACTTC. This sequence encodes CASSPGGGGEQYF.

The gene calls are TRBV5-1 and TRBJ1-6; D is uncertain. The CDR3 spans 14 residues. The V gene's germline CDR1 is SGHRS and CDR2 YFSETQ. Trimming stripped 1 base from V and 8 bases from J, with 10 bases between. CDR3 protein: CASSLMGRDSPLHF. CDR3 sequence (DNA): TGCGCCAGCAGCTTGATGGGGAGGGATTCACCCCTCCACTTT.

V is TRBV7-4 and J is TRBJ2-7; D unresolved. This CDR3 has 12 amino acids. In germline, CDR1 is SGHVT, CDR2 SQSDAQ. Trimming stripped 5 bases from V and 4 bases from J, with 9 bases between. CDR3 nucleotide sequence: TGTGCCAGCAGCCCTGCCCAGTACGAGCAGTACTTC. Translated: CASSPAQYEQYF. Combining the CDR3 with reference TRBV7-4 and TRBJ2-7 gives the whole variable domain GAGVSQSPRYKVAKRGRDVALRCDSISGHVTLYWYRQTLGQGSEVLTYSQSDAQRDKSGRPSGRFSAERPERSVSTLKIQRTEQGDSAVYLCASSPAQYEQYFGPGTRLTVT.

The CDR3 DNA reads TGTGCCAGCAGTCACGACAGGTCCCAAGGCGAGCAGTACTTC. The encoded protein is CASSHDRSQGEQYF. V is TRBV27 and J is TRBJ2-7; D is perhaps TRBD1 (6 bases). CDR1 and CDR2 from the germline V gene are MNHEY and SMNVEV (reference sequence). The CDR3 runs 14 residues. The ends were cut back, 5 bases at V and 6 bases at J, with 17 bases in the middle.

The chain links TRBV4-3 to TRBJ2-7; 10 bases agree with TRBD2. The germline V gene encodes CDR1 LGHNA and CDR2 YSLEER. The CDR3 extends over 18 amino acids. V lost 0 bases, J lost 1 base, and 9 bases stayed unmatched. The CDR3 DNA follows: TGCGCCAGCAGCCAAGATACGCCGGGGACTAGCGAATCCTACGAGCAGTACTTC. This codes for CASSQDTPGTSESYEQYF.

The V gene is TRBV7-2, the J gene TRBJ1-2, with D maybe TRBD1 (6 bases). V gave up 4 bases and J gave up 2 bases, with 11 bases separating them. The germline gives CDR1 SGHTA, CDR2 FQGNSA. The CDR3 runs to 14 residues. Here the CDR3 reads CASSSLGQNYGYTF. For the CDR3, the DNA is TGTGCCAGCAGCTCCCTCGGACAGAACTATGGCTACACCTTC. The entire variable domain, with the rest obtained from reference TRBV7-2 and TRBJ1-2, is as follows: GAGVSQSPSNKVTEKGKDVELRCDPISGHTALYWYRQSLGQGLEFLIYFQGNSAPDKSGLPSDRFSAERTGGSVSTLTIQRTQQEDSAVYLCASSSLGQNYGYTFGSGTRLTVV.

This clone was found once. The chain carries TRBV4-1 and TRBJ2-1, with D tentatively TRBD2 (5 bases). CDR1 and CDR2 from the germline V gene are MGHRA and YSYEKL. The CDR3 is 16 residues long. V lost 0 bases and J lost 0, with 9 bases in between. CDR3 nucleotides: TGCGCCAGCAGCCAAGAGGAGCGGAGCTCCTACAATGAGCAGTTCTTC. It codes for CASSQEERSSYNEQFF.

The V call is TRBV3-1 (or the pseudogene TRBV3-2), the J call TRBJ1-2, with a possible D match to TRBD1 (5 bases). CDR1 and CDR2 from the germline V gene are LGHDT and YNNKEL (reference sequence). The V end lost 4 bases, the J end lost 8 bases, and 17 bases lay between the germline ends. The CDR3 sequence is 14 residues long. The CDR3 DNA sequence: TGTGCCAGCAGCCTAACGGGGGGGAGGAGCGGCTACACCTTC. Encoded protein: CASSLTGGRSGYTF.

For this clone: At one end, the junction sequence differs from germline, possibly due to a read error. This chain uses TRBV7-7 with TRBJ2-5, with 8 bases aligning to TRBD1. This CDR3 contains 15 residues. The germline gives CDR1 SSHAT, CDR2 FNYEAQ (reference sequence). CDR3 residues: CASSFGQGVQETQYF. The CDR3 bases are TGTGCTAGCAGCTTCGGACAGGGAGTCCAAGAGACCCAGTACTTC.

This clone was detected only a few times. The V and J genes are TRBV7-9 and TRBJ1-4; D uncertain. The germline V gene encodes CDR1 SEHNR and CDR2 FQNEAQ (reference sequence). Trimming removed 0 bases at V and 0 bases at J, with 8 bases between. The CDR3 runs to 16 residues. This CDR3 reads CASSLASSATNEKLFF. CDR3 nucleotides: TGTGCCAGCAGCTTAGCGTCGAGTGCAACTAATGAAAAACTGTTTTTT.

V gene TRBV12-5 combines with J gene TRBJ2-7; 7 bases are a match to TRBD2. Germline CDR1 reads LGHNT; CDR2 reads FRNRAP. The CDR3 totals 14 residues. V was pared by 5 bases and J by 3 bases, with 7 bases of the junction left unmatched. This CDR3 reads CASGPSGKGYEQYF. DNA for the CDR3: TGTGCTAGTGGTCCCAGCGGGAAAGGCTACGAGCAGTACTTC.

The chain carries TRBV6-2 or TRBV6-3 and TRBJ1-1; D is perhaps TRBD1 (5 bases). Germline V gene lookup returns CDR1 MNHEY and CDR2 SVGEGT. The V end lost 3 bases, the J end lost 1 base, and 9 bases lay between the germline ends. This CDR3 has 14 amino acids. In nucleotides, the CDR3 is TGTGCCAGCAGTTATGAACAGGCGAACACTGAAGCTTTCTTT. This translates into CASSYEQANTEAFF.

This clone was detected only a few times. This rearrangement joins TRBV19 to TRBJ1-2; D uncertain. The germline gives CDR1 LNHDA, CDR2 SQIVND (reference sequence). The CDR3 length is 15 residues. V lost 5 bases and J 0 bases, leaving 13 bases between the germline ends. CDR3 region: CASSSLSGPNYGYTF. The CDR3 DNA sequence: TGTGCCAGTAGTTCTCTCAGCGGACCTAACTATGGCTACACCTTC. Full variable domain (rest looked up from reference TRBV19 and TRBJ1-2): DGGITQSPKYLFRKEGQNVTLSCEQNLNHDAMYWYRQDPGQGLRLIYYSQIVNDFQKGDIAEGYSVSREKKESFPLTVTSAQKNPTAFYLCASSSLSGPNYGYTFGSGTRLTVV.

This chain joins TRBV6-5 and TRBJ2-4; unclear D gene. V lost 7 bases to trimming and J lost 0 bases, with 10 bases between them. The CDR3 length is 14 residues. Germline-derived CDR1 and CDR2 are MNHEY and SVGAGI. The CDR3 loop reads CASTSLLAKNIQYF. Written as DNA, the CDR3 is TGTGCCAGCACTTCACTCCTAGCCAAAAACATTCAGTACTTC.